The clone carrying this T cell receptor beta chain was seen only a few times. The antigen is not known. The sample is drawn from a study of T-cell reconstitution after alpha-beta-depleted transplantation in children. Unique molecular identifiers tagged the TCRbeta library. MiXCR, applied by TCRdb to the PCR reads, yields one record per CDR3 protein. Of nearly 350,000 distinct CDR3 sequences in the sample, around 16% were seen once. This CDR3 comprises 11 residues. CDR1 and CDR2 (germline): DFQATT, SNEGSKA (reference sequence). Whole-study findings and limits: Approximately two months post-transplant, alpha-beta T cells reportedly originated from several hundred expanded graft clones. At day 60, the high TCRbeta diversity found in some patients originated from recipient T cells and thymic progenitors that had survived. Diversity and T-cell counts at one year after transplant derived mostly from new T cells.

The sequence came from a male patient aged 2 to 9 who had a stem cell transplant for acute lymphoblastic leukemia, so the T cells may come from the graft donor. V is TRBV20-1 and J is TRBJ2-5, with D perhaps TRBD1 (5 bases). The sample consisted of PBMCs, mostly from graft donor cells, taken 360 days after TCRalphabeta/CD19-depleted stem cell transplant. CDR3 loop: CSPGSRETQYF. The CDR3 DNA follows: TGCAGCCCAGGGTCGCGAGAGACCCAGTACTTC.